This T cell receptor (beta chain) emerged from a study of blood T cell repertoires in COVID-19. Study in general: Acute and convalescent COVID-19 samples came from the United States, Italy and Spain.

Assay used: immunoSEQ multiplex PCR; TCRdb lists only in-frame clones, some missing. The sample carries 230,000 or so clones, about 83% recorded once. Per the germline V gene, CDR1 is MNHEY and CDR2 is SVGAGI. Trimming removed 4 bases at V and 4 bases at J, with 10 bases between. The CDR3 length is 13 residues. V is TRBV6-5 and J is TRBJ1-1; no clear D gene. The sequence was obtained from a man between 35 and 55 years old with active or convalescent COVID-19. Sequencing input: peripheral blood. CDR3 sequence reads: CASSWNRGTEAFF. DNA for the CDR3: TGTGCCAGCAGTTGGAACCGCGGCACTGAAGCTTTCTTT.